A selection of T cell receptor beta chains follows, all from one sample in a study of T cell responses to AZD1222 COVID-19 vaccine. Sequencing was performed with immunoSEQ multiplex PCR; in TCRdb, only in-frame clones are kept and a portion is missing. There are some 120,000 clones in the sample; 80% to 90% occur only once, and roughly 20% lies in the top ten. This specimen consisted of peripheral blood, obtained on day 0 of MenACWY control vaccination. The receptor source for this set is an adult in good health. Both conserved end residues are part of each CDR3. D genes are given only for firm matches. The size entry is marked missing in some rows and otherwise reads once, few, many or a size class.

clone_size d_call j_call v_call cdr3_nt cdr3_aa
NA NA TRBJ1-2 TRBV11-2 TGTGCCAGCAGCTACGCAGGGAGCTATGGCTACACCTTC CASSYAGSYGYTF
NA TRBD2 TRBJ2-7 TRBV28 TGTGCCACGCTAGCGGGAGGGCTGGGTTGGGACTACGAGCAGTACTTC CATLAGGLGWDYEQYF
NA NA TRBJ2-2 TRBV28 TGTGCCAGCAGTGATAATGCCGGGGAGCTGTTTTTT CASSDNAGELFF
NA TRBD1 TRBJ2-7 TRBV19 TGTGCCAGTAGTCCTGGGACAGGGGGGGCCTACGAGCAGTACTTC CASSPGTGGAYEQYF
NA NA TRBJ2-3 TRBV3-1/TRBV3-2 TGTGCCAGCAAAGGGTGGCGGGACTCTCCAGATACGCAGTATTTT CASKGWRDSPDTQYF
NA NA TRBJ2-3 TRBV6-5 TGTGCCGGCGGGACAGTAAGCACAGATACGCAGTATTTT CAGGTVSTDTQYF
once TRBD1 TRBJ2-7 TRBV3-1/TRBV3-2 TGTGCCAGTAGACCCGGACAGGGAGACGAGCAGTACTTC CASRPGQGDEQYF
NA NA TRBJ2-7 TRBV24-1 TGTGCCACCTCAGGGGACTCCTACGAGCAGTACTTC CATSGDSYEQYF
NA TRBD1 TRBJ1-1 TRBV27 TGTGCCAGCAGTTCCTACAGGGGGCGAGGGACTGAAGCTTTCTTT CASSSYRGRGTEAFF
NA NA TRBJ1-3 TRBV9 TGTGCCAGCAGCGTAGGTGAGGGAAACACCATATATTTT CASSVGEGNTIYF
few NA TRBJ1-5 TRBV3-1/TRBV3-2 TGTGCCAGCATCCAAGATGGGGGCCCCAATCAGCCCCAGCATTTT CASIQDGGPNQPQHF
NA NA TRBJ2-1 TRBV11-2 TGTGCCAGCAGCTTCCGGGACATCACTGTTACGCCCAATGAGCAGTTCTTC CASSFRDITVTPNEQFF
once NA TRBJ2-2 TRBV30 TGTGCCTGGAGTCTTCCAGGGAAAGTCGGGGAGCTGTTTTTT CAWSLPGKVGELFF
NA NA TRBJ1-3 TRBV29-1 TGCAGCGATACGATGGGGGAGGTCCACTCTGGAAACACCATATATTTT CSDTMGEVHSGNTIYF
NA NA TRBJ1-2 TRBV10-2 TGCGCCAGCAGTGAAGGCGGCCCTAACTATGGCTACACCTTC CASSEGGPNYGYTF
NA NA TRBJ1-1 TRBV3-1/TRBV3-2 TGTGCCAGCAGCCAGAGAGGGGAGAAAGCTTTCTTT CASSQRGEKAFF
NA NA TRBJ2-3 TRBV7-9 TGTGCCAGCAGCTTGGGTCAGACCACAGATACGCAGTATTTT CASSLGQTTDTQYF
NA TRBD1 TRBJ1-4 TRBV6-5 TGTGCCAGCAGCCTGGGACAGAACTTTGAAAAACTGTTTTTT CASSLGQNFEKLFF
NA NA TRBJ1-5 TRBV21-1 TGTGCCAGCAGCAGTACAGGGGGGAATCAGCCCCAGCATTTT CASSSTGGNQPQHF
NA NA TRBJ1-5 TRBV28 TGTGCCAGCAGTTACGACTTCTATCAGCCCCAGCATTTT CASSYDFYQPQHF
NA NA TRBJ1-5 TRBV9 TGTGCCAGCAGCGCCCCGTCAGTACCTCGCCAGCATTTT CASSAPSVPRQHF
NA NA TRBJ1-5 TRBV25-1 TGTGCCAGCAGTGAATGGTCCAATCAGCCCCAGCATTTT CASSEWSNQPQHF
NA NA TRBJ1-5 TRBV29-1 TGCAGCGTTGGGGCCTCAGGTAGCAATCAGCCCCAGCATTTT CSVGASGSNQPQHF